The clone carrying this T cell receptor beta chain was picked up a small number of times. A J-beta primer mix and a sample-barcoded 5' primer were used in a second PCR of roughly 7 to 12 cycles. One entry per CDR3 protein results from TCRdb running MiXCR on the 5' RACE reads. The sample includes fewer than 900,000 distinct CDR3 sequences, 40% to 45% of them seen just once. This record comes from a study of blood T cells in healthy people across ages. For every donor, a draw yielded approximately 9.9 milliliters of peripheral blood. The CDR3 has 15 residues. Trimming shortened V by 3 bases and J by 0 bases, and 15 bases separated the two germline ends. Germline CDR1 is DFQATT and CDR2 is SNEGSKA (reference sequence).

This chain links TRBV20-1 with TRBJ2-7, with D perhaps given as TRBD1 or TRBD2 (5 bases each). The TCR was taken from a woman in her sixties in good health. The sequenced sample consisted of blood. This CDR3 reads CSASGDWGSSYEQYF. CDR3 nucleotide sequence: TGCAGTGCTAGTGGGGATTGGGGGAGCTCCTACGAGCAGTACTTC.